The 18 T cell receptor beta chains in this list originate from one sample, sequenced in a study of blood T cell repertoires in COVID-19 (dated by TCRdb to the early 2020s). Receptor libraries were prepared by the immunoSEQ multiplex PCR assay. Imported from immuneACCESS, the table was reduced by TCRdb to in-frame sequences with V and J called. These copies leave out some clones; in studies compared against another copy, an unresolved V gene accounts for under half, and the cause of the remainder is not known. The sample contains 87,000 or so clones, 85% to 90% of them found a single time. The ten largest clones take up over 4% of the sample. Sequenced input: peripheral blood. The source of these receptors is a man aged 40-55 years with acute or convalescent COVID-19.

This chain connects TRBV4-1 to TRBJ1-4; D remains ambiguous. This CDR3 has 14 amino acids. Germline V gene data show CDR1 as MGHRA and CDR2 as YSYEKL. V dropped 6 bases and J dropped 4 bases, with 12 bases sitting between them. CDR3 sequence: CASSLARRNEKLFF. The CDR3 DNA sequence: TGCGCCAGCAGTTTAGCGAGGCGTAATGAAAAACTGTTTTTT.

This clone appeared a single time. This sequence joins TRBV5-5 and TRBJ1-4; tentative D call: TRBD1 (6 bases). Trimming left V 1 base short and J 11 bases short, with 15 bases between. Per the germline V gene, CDR1 is SGHKS and CDR2 is YYEKEE (reference sequence). CDR3 length: 14 residues. The CDR3 is CASSLRQGQGKLFF. In DNA, the CDR3 is TGTGCCAGCAGCTTGAGGCAGGGGCAAGGGAAACTGTTTTTT.

The V call is TRBV29-1, the J call TRBJ2-5; TRBD1 matches at 8 bases. The ends lost 3 bases at V and 5 bases at J; junction bases unmatched: 5. This CDR3 contains 13 residues. Germline CDR1 reads SQVTM; CDR2 reads ANQGSEA. CDR3 in DNA: TGCAGCGTTGAGATCAGGGGGCTTGAGACCCAGTACTTC. This codes for CSVEIRGLETQYF.

The chain employs TRBV30 and TRBJ2-6; no firm D call. The germline V and J ends were trimmed by 7 bases and 1 base, with 8 bases remaining between them. The germline V gene encodes CDR1 GTSNPN and CDR2 SVGIG (reference sequence). The CDR3 covers 13 residues. The CDR3 region has the DNA TGTGCCTTGCGATTGTCTGGGGCCAACGTCCTGACTTTC. Translation gives CALRLSGANVLTF.

The gene calls are TRBV15 and TRBJ2-7; 9 bases align to TRBD2. CDR1 is LNHNV, CDR2 YYDKDF, per germline (reference sequence). J lost 6 bases, V lost 1 base, and 7 bases had no gene match. The CDR3 runs 15 residues. For the CDR3, the DNA is TGTGCCACCAGCAGAGGAGCCGGGACTAGCTTCGAGCAGTACTTC. Its translation: CATSRGAGTSFEQYF.

This chain joins TRBV5-1 and TRBJ1-3; no definite D call. Trimming took off 2 bases at V and 0 bases at J, with 9 bases between the two ends. This CDR3 is built from 15 residues. Germline-derived CDR1 and CDR2 are SGHRS and YFSETQ. The CDR3 protein is CASSFGPASGNTIYF. The CDR3 bases are TGCGCCAGCAGCTTTGGGCCGGCCTCTGGAAACACCATATATTTT. Using reference TRBV5-1 and TRBJ1-3 for the parts outside the CDR3, the full variable domain is KAGVTQTPRYLIKTRGQQVTLSCSPISGHRSVSWYQQTPGQGLQFLFEYFSETQRNKGNFPGRFSGRQFSNSRSEMNVSTLELGDSALYLCASSFGPASGNTIYFGEGSWLTVV.

V gene TRBV7-8 combines with J gene TRBJ2-3; 7 nucleotides align to TRBD1. The length of the CDR3 is 15 residues. V shed 3 bases and J 3 bases; nucleotides not matched to a gene: 6. Germline CDR1 SGHVS, CDR2 FQNEAQ. The DNA for the CDR3 is TGTGCCAGCAGCTTCGACAGGGATTGGACAGATACGCAGTATTTT. Protein product: CASSFDRDWTDTQYF.

The V and J genes are TRBV4-2 and TRBJ1-6; D remains ambiguous. Trimming pared 0 bases from V and 9 bases from J, leaving 18 bases between. This CDR3 contains 17 residues. Germline loops: CDR1 LGHNA, CDR2 YNFKEQ. Written as DNA, the CDR3 is TGTGCCAGCAGCCAAGATCGAAGGCGGTCGGAGGTTTCACCCCTCCACTTT. Amino acids: CASSQDRRRSEVSPLHF.

The rearrangement links TRBV29-1 to TRBJ1-2; D call uncertain. The CDR3 sequence is 11 residues long. The V and J ends lost 3 bases and 8 bases respectively, with 10 bases between them. Germline V gene data show CDR1 as SQVTM and CDR2 as ANQGSEA. The CDR3: CSVDTTGGYTF. DNA for the CDR3: TGCAGCGTTGATACCACGGGAGGCTACACCTTC.

The V call is TRBV6-2 or TRBV6-3, the J call TRBJ1-2; D possibly corresponds to TRBD1 (6 bases). V was shortened by 6 bases and J by 6 bases, with 20 bases between the two germline ends. The length of the CDR3 is 15 residues. The germline V gene has CDR1 MNHEY and CDR2 SVGEGT. The CDR3 DNA sequence: TGTGCCAGCAGCTATGCCTCAGGGGTAATTCATGGCTACACCTTC. Its protein is CASSYASGVIHGYTF.

Note on this clone: Sequence at one end of the junction differs from germline and may be a read error. The gene calls are TRBV7-9 and TRBJ1-6, with D perhaps matching TRBD1 (6 bases). The CDR3 is 12 residues long. The germline V gene encodes CDR1 SEHNR and CDR2 FQNEAQ (reference sequence). This CDR3 is CASSLGRDKSSF. The CDR3, as DNA: TGTGCCAGCAGCTTAGGCCGGGACAAAAGTTCTTTT.

The J gene is TRBJ1-5, the V gene TRBV4-1, with a weak D call TRBD1 (6 bases). V was shortened by 3 bases and J by 5 bases, with 14 bases between the two germline ends. The CDR3 is 15 residues long. CDR1 and CDR2 (germline): MGHRA, YSYEKL. The DNA for the CDR3 is TGCGCCAGCAGCCAGGGCACAGGGACCTATCAGCCCCAGCATTTT. Protein: CASSQGTGTYQPQHF.

The chain joins TRBV7-2 to TRBJ2-7; 11 positions agree with TRBD2. With V trimmed by 1 base and J by 0 bases, 11 bases remained unmatched. The CDR3 is made up of 19 amino acids. Germline loops: CDR1 SGHTA, CDR2 FQGNSA. The CDR3 DNA is TGTGCCAGCAGCTTAGGACCTTTTAAACTAGCGGGGGCCTCCTACGAGCAGTACTTC. It translates to CASSLGPFKLAGASYEQYF.

The chain employs TRBV19 and TRBJ1-5, with a weak D call TRBD1 (6 bases). The V gene's germline CDR1 is LNHDA and CDR2 SQIVND (reference sequence). Trimming stripped 0 bases from V and 3 bases from J, with 21 bases between. The CDR3 consists of 19 residues. CDR3 DNA: TGTGCCAGTAGTATAGATCCCGTAGGGAGCCGGGACATCAATCAGCCCCAGCATTTT. Amino acids: CASSIDPVGSRDINQPQHF.

V and J are TRBV5-4 and TRBJ2-5; TRBD2 might be the D (5 bases). Trimming stripped 0 bases from V and 2 bases from J, with 8 bases between. The CDR3 has 14 amino acids. The germline gives CDR1 SGHNT, CDR2 YYREEE (reference sequence). The CDR3 DNA follows: TGTGCCAGCAGCTTGGAGAGGGTTCAAGAGACCCAGTACTTC. Its translation is CASSLERVQETQYF. Supplemented by reference TRBV5-4 and TRBJ2-5, the full variable domain reads ETGVTQSPTHLIKTRGQQVTLRCSSQSGHNTVSWYQQALGQGPQFIFQYYREEENGRGNFPPRFSGLQFPNYSSELNVNALELDDSALYLCASSLERVQETQYFGPGTRLLVL.

This sequence joins TRBV5-1 and TRBJ1-4; 8 bases fit TRBD1. Germline CDR1 and CDR2: SGHRS and YFSETQ. The trim removed 4 bases at V and 7 bases at J, leaving 6 bases unmatched. The CDR3 runs 14 residues. The CDR3 DNA sequence: TGCGCCAGCAGCAAGGACAGGGCGAGTGAAAAACTGTTTTTT. Amino acid sequence: CASSKDRASEKLFF.

This chain connects TRBV20-1 to TRBJ2-6; 7 bases line up with TRBD1. Trimming cost V 3 bases and J 2 bases; bases outside gene matches: 4. Per germline, CDR1 DFQATT and CDR2 SNEGSKA (reference sequence). This CDR3 has 15 amino acids. The CDR3 DNA follows: TGCAGTGCTAGTTCGGGGACAGCTGGGGCCAACGTCCTGACTTTC. Translated: CSASSGTAGANVLTF.

The chain has TRBV5-6 and TRBJ1-6; 10 bases match TRBD1. The germline V gene has CDR1 SGHDT and CDR2 YYEEEE. The trim removed 0 bases at V and 8 bases at J, leaving 8 bases unmatched. The CDR3 totals 17 residues. The CDR3 loop reads CASSLATGTGEDSPLHF. DNA for the CDR3: TGTGCCAGCAGCTTGGCCACCGGGACAGGGGAGGATTCACCCCTCCACTTT.